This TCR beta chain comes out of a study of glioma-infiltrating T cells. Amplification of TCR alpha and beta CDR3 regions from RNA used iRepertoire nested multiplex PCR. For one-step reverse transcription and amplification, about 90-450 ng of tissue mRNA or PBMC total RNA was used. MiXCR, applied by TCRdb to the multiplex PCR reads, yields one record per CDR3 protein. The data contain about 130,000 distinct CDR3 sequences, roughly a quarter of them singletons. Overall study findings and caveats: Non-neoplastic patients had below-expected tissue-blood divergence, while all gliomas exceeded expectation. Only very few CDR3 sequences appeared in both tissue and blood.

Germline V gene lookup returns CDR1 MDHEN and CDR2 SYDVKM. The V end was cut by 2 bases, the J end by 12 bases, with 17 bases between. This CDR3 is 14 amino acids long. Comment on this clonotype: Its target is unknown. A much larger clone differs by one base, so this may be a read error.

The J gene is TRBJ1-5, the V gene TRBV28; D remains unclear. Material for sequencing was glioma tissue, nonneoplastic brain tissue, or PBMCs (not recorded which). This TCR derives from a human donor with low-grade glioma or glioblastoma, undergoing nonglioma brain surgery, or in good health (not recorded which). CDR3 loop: CASSLVQITLLQHF. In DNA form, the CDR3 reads TGTGCCAGCAGTTTAGTGCAGATAACACTGCTCCAGCATTTT.